The source of this TCR beta chain is a study of shared clonotypes between healthy human individuals. Whole-study findings and limits: A reduction in generation probabilities was seen for non-shared clonotypes relative to those shared by all four donors. Naive CD4 clonotype sharing across a handful of donors was 5% to 6%.

Positive CCR7 selection of CD45RO-negative cells yielded the naive CD8 cells, and terminally differentiated effector memory CD45RA+ cells were excluded. Nashville, Tennessee was home to all donors, each a Caucasian adult. Notes on this clone: Its antigen is still unknown.

Each cell subset's genomic DNA was divided evenly among several immunoSEQ plates. Sequencing was performed with immunoSEQ multiplex PCR; in TCRdb, only in-frame clones are kept and a portion is missing. Found here are roughly 2.1 million clones, approximately 94% of them singletons; the top ten hold more than 1.5%. V shed 3 bases and J shed 2 bases, with 26 bases lying between them. The CDR3 is made up of 19 amino acids. The germline V gene has CDR1 MDHEN and CDR2 SYDVKM. Sample: naive CD8+ T cells from PBMCs. This sequence joins TRBV28 and TRBJ2-7; D is unresolved. The clonotype was recovered from a man between 18 and 35 years old in good health. Some clones in this sample may be carry-over from other donors' samples. In DNA, the CDR3 is TGTGCCAGCAGTTTTGAGGACCACAGTTTTCACATTCCTCCCTACGAGCAGTACTTC. As protein: CASSFEDHSFHIPPYEQYF. Together with reference TRBV28 and TRBJ2-7, the CDR3 gives the full variable domain: DVKVTQSSRYLVKRTGEKVFLECVQDMDHENMFWYRQDPGLGLRLIYFSYDVKMKEKGDIPEGYSVSREKKERFSLILESASTNQTSMYLCASSFEDHSFHIPPYEQYFGPGTRLTVT.